This record looks at one T cell receptor beta chain sequence and its context. What it binds is not known. The CDR3 spans 14 residues. CDR1 is SGDLS, CDR2 YYNGEE, per germline. Trimming removed 3 bases from V and 2 bases from J, with 10 bases in between. These data are taken from a study of beta chain features in type 1 diabetes. Study-level findings and limits: PCR might show a preference for shorter templates, equally across patients and controls. There was a moderate but significant shortening of TCRB CDR3s in all four CD4+ subsets of Type 1 diabetes patients.

The whole isolated RNA underwent reverse transcription, so sequencing captured expressed TCRB transcripts. Sequencing was performed with immunoSEQ multiplex PCR; in TCRdb, only in-frame clones are kept and a portion is missing. In the table there are roughly 220,000 clones, around 16% of which are singletons. The source material was naive CD4+ T cells from blood. This TCR derives from a man aged 30-40 years with type 1 diabetes. This rearrangement joins TRBV9 to TRBJ2-3; D not certain. The CDR3 DNA reads as TGTGCCAGCAGCGCACGGTGGACCACAGATACGCAGTATTTT. Its protein product is CASSARWTTDTQYF. Variable domain in full (rest from reference TRBV9 and TRBJ2-3): DSGVTQTPKHLITATGQRVTLRCSPRSGDLSVYWYQQSLDQGLQFLIQYYNGEERAKGNILERFSAQQFPDLHSELNLSSLELGDSALYFCASSARWTTDTQYFGPGTRLTVL.